This T cell receptor (beta chain) was recorded in a study of control samples from healthy donors and cancer patients. Profiling relied on immunoSEQ multiplex PCR, and the TCRdb table lists in-frame clones only, not all of them. The sample includes about 100,000 clones, approximately 84% of them seen just once. V lost 2 bases and J 0 bases, leaving 7 bases between the germline ends. Germline loops: CDR1 GTSNPN, CDR2 SVGIG (reference sequence). The CDR3 is made up of 13 amino acids. Sequencing was performed on blood. The source is a woman aged 45-60 years in good health. J is TRBJ1-1 and V is TRBV30; TRBD1 is a possible D gene (6 bases). The CDR3 protein is CAWSPGVNTEAFF. DNA of the CDR3: TGTGCCTGGAGTCCAGGGGTGAACACTGAAGCTTTCTTT.